The 13 T cell receptor beta chains in this list originate from one sample, sequenced in a study of T cell responses to AZD1222 COVID-19 vaccine. Repertoires were generated with immunoSEQ multiplex PCR, while TCRdb's copy carries only in-frame clones and drops some. This table holds about 120,000 clones, approximately 92% found once. Specimen: peripheral blood, collected 28 days after the second dose of the MenACWY control vaccine. The receptor set was obtained from an adult who received the MenACWY meningococcal vaccine as a control.

V and J are TRBV6-5 and TRBJ2-5, with D unclear. Germline V gene data show CDR1 as MNHEY and CDR2 as SVGAGI. The ends were cut back, 2 bases at V and 2 bases at J, with 6 bases in the middle. The CDR3 is 13 amino acids. DNA of the CDR3: TGTGCCAGCAGTTACAGTCTACAAGAGACCCAGTACTTC. This codes for CASSYSLQETQYF.

The chain employs TRBV18 and TRBJ2-1; 8 nucleotides match TRBD2. CDR1 is KGHSH and CDR2 is LQKENI in the germline V gene. The CDR3 runs to 16 residues. V shed 0 bases, J shed 4 bases, and the junction held 5 bases outside the gene matches. The chain's CDR3 is CASSPPASGQYNEQFF. The CDR3, as DNA: TGTGCCAGCTCACCACCTGCTAGCGGGCAGTACAATGAGCAGTTCTTC.

The V call is TRBV28, the J call TRBJ1-5, with D tentatively TRBD1 (6 bases). This CDR3 is built from 15 residues. Trimming removed 5 bases at V and 2 bases at J, with 13 bases between. Germline values: CDR1 MDHEN, CDR2 SYDVKM. CDR3 DNA: TGTGCCAGCAGTATGGGGGCCCGTCGCAATCAGCCCCAGCATTTT. Translating gives CASSMGARRNQPQHF.

The chain joins TRBV9 to TRBJ1-1; no clear D gene. V lost 0 bases to trimming and J lost 4 bases, with 13 bases between them. Germline V gene lookup returns CDR1 SGDLS and CDR2 YYNGEE. This CDR3 has 15 residues. Here the CDR3 DNA reads TGTGCCAGCAGCGTAGAAAACCTAGGAGCCACTGAAGCTTTCTTT. Amino acids: CASSVENLGATEAFF.

The V gene is TRBV6-6, the J gene TRBJ1-5, with D possibly being TRBD1 (5 bases). V was shortened by 8 bases and J by 4 bases, with 15 bases between the two germline ends. The CDR3 is 14 amino acids. Germline V CDR1 and CDR2: MNHNY, SVGAGI (reference sequence). The CDR3 DNA sequence: TGTGCCAGCCAGTCCGAAGGGGCTAATCAGCCCCAGCATTTT. Translated, it gives CASQSEGANQPQHF.

This chain uses TRBV2 with TRBJ1-5; the match to TRBD1 covers 7 bases. Trimming at V came to 6 bases and at J to 3 bases, leaving 2 bases not matched to a gene. This CDR3 is 13 amino acids long. Germline CDR1 and CDR2: SNHLY and FYNNEI. Here the CDR3 reads CASRTGYNQPQHF. In DNA form, the CDR3 reads TGTGCCAGCAGGACAGGGTACAATCAGCCCCAGCATTTT.

This chain joins TRBV11-2 and TRBJ1-6; D is perhaps TRBD1 (5 bases). The CDR3 is made up of 17 amino acids. Germline CDR1 reads SGHAT; CDR2 reads FQNNGV. V gave up 4 bases and J gave up 6 bases, with 19 bases separating them. The CDR3 region is CASSSGTAAGLNSPLHF. The CDR3 bases are TGTGCCAGCAGCTCAGGGACCGCCGCCGGGCTTAATTCACCCCTCCACTTT.

The genes are TRBV18 and TRBJ2-7; 7 bases align to TRBD2. The V gene end was trimmed by 4 bases and the J gene end by 3 bases; junction bases not matched to a gene: 3. The CDR3 has 13 amino acids. Germline assignment: CDR1 KGHSH and CDR2 LQKENI. Here the CDR3 reads CASSLSGDYEQYF. DNA of the CDR3: TGTGCCAGCTCACTCAGCGGGGACTACGAGCAGTACTTC.

The J gene is TRBJ2-3, the V gene TRBV6-5; D call uncertain. Trimming took off 2 bases at V and 5 bases at J, with 8 bases between the two ends. The CDR3 has 13 residues. Per the germline V gene, CDR1 is MNHEY and CDR2 is SVGAGI. The CDR3, as DNA: TGTGCCAGCAGTTACATCGGTCGAGATACGCAGTATTTT. Translation: CASSYIGRDTQYF.

The chain links TRBV5-1 to TRBJ2-1, with TRBD1 matching over 9 bases. The CDR3 is made up of 15 amino acids. V dropped 0 bases and J dropped 3; count of bases not matched to a gene: 1. Germline V gene lookup returns CDR1 SGHRS and CDR2 YFSETQ. The CDR3 DNA reads as TGCGCCAGCAGCTTGGGGGACAGGGTCTACAATGAGCAGTTCTTC. This gives the protein CASSLGDRVYNEQFF.

The J gene is TRBJ2-1, the V gene TRBV7-2; the match to TRBD2 covers 13 bases. V was pared by 3 bases and J by 9 bases, with 8 bases of the junction left unmatched. In germline, CDR1 is SGHTA, CDR2 FQGNSA. This CDR3 is built from 16 residues. The CDR3 nucleotides are TGTGCCAGCAGCTTTAGAACTAGCGGGAGGGTTCTTGAGCAGTTCTTC. Translated: CASSFRTSGRVLEQFF.

The J gene is TRBJ2-2, the V gene TRBV15; TRBD2 matches 15 bases. Germline CDR1 and CDR2: LNHNV and YYDKDF (reference sequence). Trimming removed 3 bases from V and 6 bases from J; junction bases left unmatched: 5. The CDR3 is 17 amino acids. This CDR3 is CATSRPGLAGGPGELFF. The CDR3 DNA reads TGTGCCACCAGCAGGCCTGGACTAGCGGGGGGGCCCGGGGAGCTGTTTTTT.

This sequence joins TRBV7-7 and TRBJ2-2; 11 nucleotides match TRBD2. Losses at the gene ends were 1 base for V and 5 bases for J; bases not matched to a gene: 6. The CDR3 length is 17 residues. Germline CDR1 SSHAT, CDR2 FNYEAQ (reference sequence). CDR3 sequence: CASSLGAGLAATGELFF. CDR3 nucleotide sequence: TGTGCCAGCAGCTTAGGGGCGGGACTAGCGGCAACCGGGGAGCTGTTTTTT.